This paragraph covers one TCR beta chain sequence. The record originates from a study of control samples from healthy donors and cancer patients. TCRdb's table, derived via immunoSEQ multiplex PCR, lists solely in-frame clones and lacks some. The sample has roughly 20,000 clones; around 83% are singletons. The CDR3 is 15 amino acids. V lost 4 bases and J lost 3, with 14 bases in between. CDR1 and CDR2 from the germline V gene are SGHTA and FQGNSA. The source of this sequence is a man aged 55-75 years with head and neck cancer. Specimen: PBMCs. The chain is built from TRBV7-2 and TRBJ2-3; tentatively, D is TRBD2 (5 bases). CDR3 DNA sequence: TGTGCCAGCAGCTCGAGGGTAGCGAAAACAGATACGCAGTATTTT. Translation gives CASSSRVAKTDTQYF.